This T cell receptor (beta chain) was captured in a study of beta chain features in type 1 diabetes. The wider study: The patient and healthy donor groups were comparable for age, gender and cell yields. Examination covered some 110,000,000 sorted cells spanning all samples. Study-wide results and limits: Patients with Type 1 diabetes showed moderately but significantly shorter TCRB CDR3s in all four CD4+ subsets.

This clone has only a few counts. Its antigen is as yet unknown. Via the markers CD45RO/CCR7/CD25/CD127/CD95/CD27, stem cell-like memory, regulatory, central memory and naive CD4+ cells were sorted. Expressed TCRB transcripts were sequenced after all isolated RNA was converted to cDNA. Profiling relied on immunoSEQ multiplex PCR, and the TCRdb table lists in-frame clones only, not all of them. The sample lists approximately 260,000 clones; roughly 20% were seen once. Trimming removed 3 bases at V and 0 bases at J, with 9 bases between. The CDR3 totals 16 residues. Germline values: CDR1 LNHNV, CDR2 YYDKDF (reference sequence).

The chain has TRBV15 and TRBJ2-6, with D maybe TRBD1 (5 bases). The sample was naive CD4+ T cells from blood. The sequence came from a woman in her thirties or forties with type 1 diabetes. This chain's CDR3 is CATSRLDSSGANVLTF. CDR3 bases: TGTGCCACCAGCAGGCTAGACAGCTCTGGGGCCAACGTCCTGACTTTC.